The rows below give T cell receptor beta chains drawn from one sample of a study of PD-1 blockade in classical Hodgkin lymphoma. Sequenced by immunoSEQ multiplex PCR; TCRdb stores in-frame clones only, minus some. The data show 4,500 to 5,000 clones, 66% seen once. The source was peripheral blood mononuclear cells (PBMCs), collected before the second cycle of nivolumab. The receptors were sampled from a human donor with classical Hodgkin lymphoma. Both conserved end residues are part of each CDR3. Fields, in order: CDR3 protein, CDR3 DNA, V gene, D gene, clone size, J gene. The D gene is left open where the match is weak. Only some rows state a clone size, as once, few, many or a class for expanded clones.

CDR3: CASSGGEGGAYEQYF
DNA: TGTGCCAGCAGCGGCGGGGAGGGTGGGGCCTACGAGCAGTACTTC
V: TRBV9
D: TRBD2
size: NA
J: TRBJ2-7

CDR3: CASSVERTGNTGELFF
DNA: TGTGCCAGCAGCGTAGAGAGAACAGGGAACACCGGGGAGCTGTTTTTT
V: TRBV9
D: NA
size: NA
J: TRBJ2-2

CDR3: CASSSGRLSYTF
DNA: TGTGCCAGCAGTTCCGGACGACTTAGCTACACCTTC
V: TRBV6-1
D: NA
size: NA
J: TRBJ1-2

CDR3: CASTGLEETQYF
DNA: TGTGCCAGCACGGGGCTAGAAGAGACCCAGTACTTC
V: TRBV7-9
D: NA
size: few
J: TRBJ2-5

CDR3: CASSMTSGSYNEQFF
DNA: TGTGCCAGTAGTATGACTAGCGGCTCCTACAATGAGCAGTTCTTC
V: TRBV19
D: TRBD2
size: large
J: TRBJ2-1

CDR3: CASSGRDDTQYF
DNA: TGTGCCAGTAGCGGGAGGGATGATACGCAGTATTTT
V: TRBV19
D: TRBD2
size: NA
J: TRBJ2-3

CDR3: CASSIGRYYNEQFF
DNA: TGTGCCAGTAGTATAGGCAGATACTACAATGAGCAGTTCTTC
V: TRBV19
D: NA
size: NA
J: TRBJ2-1

CDR3: CASSPSQGNTEAFF
DNA: TGTGCCAGCAGCCCCAGCCAGGGGAACACTGAAGCTTTCTTT
V: TRBV6-4
D: NA
size: NA
J: TRBJ1-1

CDR3: CASSGKGGEQFF
DNA: TGTGCCAGCAGCGGAAAAGGGGGAGAGCAGTTCTTC
V: TRBV9
D: NA
size: NA
J: TRBJ2-1

CDR3: CASREGNSPLHF
DNA: TGCGCCAGCAGAGAAGGTAATTCACCCCTCCACTTT
V: TRBV5-1
D: NA
size: medium-sized
J: TRBJ1-6

CDR3: CASSLKAYTEAFF
DNA: TGTGCCAGCAGCTTGAAGGCTTACACTGAAGCTTTCTTT
V: TRBV27
D: NA
size: NA
J: TRBJ1-1

CDR3: CAAGQYYNEQFF
DNA: TGTGCGGCGGGACAATATTACAATGAGCAGTTCTTC
V: TRBV6-6
D: NA
size: NA
J: TRBJ2-1

CDR3: CASSPGGDGSPLHF
DNA: TGTGCCAGCTCACCAGGAGGGGATGGTTCACCCCTCCACTTT
V: TRBV18
D: NA
size: NA
J: TRBJ1-6

CDR3: CARSLDGRDQPQHF
DNA: TGTGCCAGAAGCTTGGATGGTAGGGATCAGCCCCAGCATTTT
V: TRBV5-3
D: NA
size: NA
J: TRBJ1-5

CDR3: CSVEDLGDRGYNEQFF
DNA: TGCAGCGTTGAAGATTTGGGGGACAGGGGATACAATGAGCAGTTCTTC
V: TRBV29-1
D: TRBD1
size: NA
J: TRBJ2-1

CDR3: CASSVAPKNSPLHF
DNA: TGTGCCAGCAGCGTAGCACCCAAGAATTCACCCCTCCACTTT
V: TRBV9
D: NA
size: NA
J: TRBJ1-6

CDR3: CASSPDSLYGYTF
DNA: TGTGCCAGCTCACCAGACAGCCTCTATGGCTACACCTTC
V: TRBV18
D: NA
size: NA
J: TRBJ1-2

CDR3: CASRLQWGTGELFF
DNA: TGTGCCAGCAGATTACAATGGGGTACCGGGGAGCTGTTTTTT
V: TRBV6-5
D: NA
size: NA
J: TRBJ2-2

CDR3: CASSPSLQENSPLHF
DNA: TGTGCCAGCTCACCATCGCTCCAAGAAAATTCACCCCTCCACTTT
V: TRBV18
D: NA
size: medium-sized
J: TRBJ1-6

CDR3: CASSIVAGNYEQYF
DNA: TGTGCCAGTAGTATAGTGGCAGGGAACTACGAGCAGTACTTC
V: TRBV19
D: NA
size: NA
J: TRBJ2-7

CDR3: CASSSSLGTTGELFF
DNA: TGTGCCAGCAGTTCCTCCCTGGGGACCACCGGGGAGCTGTTTTTT
V: TRBV27
D: NA
size: NA
J: TRBJ2-2

CDR3: CASSLTGGSLNEQFF
DNA: TGTGCCAGCAGCTTAACGGGCGGGAGTCTCAATGAGCAGTTCTTC
V: TRBV11-2
D: TRBD2
size: NA
J: TRBJ2-1

CDR3: CASSTGQEFNYGYTF
DNA: TGCGCCAGCAGCACAGGACAGGAGTTTAACTATGGCTACACCTTC
V: TRBV5-1
D: TRBD1
size: NA
J: TRBJ1-2

CDR3: CASSLEMGRNYEQYF
DNA: TGCGCCAGCAGCTTGGAAATGGGACGGAACTACGAGCAGTACTTC
V: TRBV5-1
D: NA
size: NA
J: TRBJ2-7

CDR3: CASSLASQVLSNEQFF
DNA: TGTGCCAGCAGTTTAGCTTCACAGGTACTCAGCAATGAGCAGTTCTTC
V: TRBV28
D: NA
size: NA
J: TRBJ2-1

CDR3: CASSQGANYGYTF
DNA: TGTGCCAGCAGCCAAGGTGCTAACTATGGCTACACCTTC
V: TRBV4-2
D: NA
size: few
J: TRBJ1-2

CDR3: CAGKDFWLGEQFF
DNA: TGTGCCGGAAAGGACTTTTGGTTGGGCGAGCAGTTCTTC
V: TRBV30
D: NA
size: once
J: TRBJ2-1

CDR3: CASSFYSASGGQPQHF
DNA: TGTGCCAGCAGCTTCTATTCGGCGTCAGGGGGTCAGCCCCAGCATTTT
V: TRBV5-6
D: TRBD1
size: NA
J: TRBJ1-5

CDR3: CASSLTGHLASYEQYF
DNA: TGTGCCAGCAGTTTGACCGGACACTTAGCCTCCTACGAGCAGTACTTC
V: TRBV28
D: NA
size: NA
J: TRBJ2-7

CDR3: CASSLGQVYNEQFF
DNA: TGCGCCAGCAGCTTGGGACAGGTCTACAATGAGCAGTTCTTC
V: TRBV5-1
D: NA
size: NA
J: TRBJ2-1

CDR3: CASSLVTGGDTQYF
DNA: TGTGCCAGCAGCTTGGTTACAGGAGGGGATACGCAGTATTTT
V: TRBV5-6
D: NA
size: NA
J: TRBJ2-3

CDR3: CASSLSHQIQIYGYTF
DNA: TGTGCCAGCAGCTTAAGTCATCAGATACAAATCTATGGCTACACCTTC
V: TRBV7-9
D: NA
size: NA
J: TRBJ1-2

CDR3: CASSPYDSNQPQHF
DNA: TGTGCCAGTAGTCCATACGATAGCAATCAGCCCCAGCATTTT
V: TRBV19
D: NA
size: NA
J: TRBJ1-5

CDR3: CASSPFTAYNEQFF
DNA: TGTGCCAGCAGCCCTTTTACGGCCTACAATGAGCAGTTCTTC
V: TRBV11-2
D: NA
size: once
J: TRBJ2-1

CDR3: CAWSALAGTGWINSPLHF
DNA: TGTGCCTGGAGTGCCTTAGCCGGGACAGGGTGGATCAATTCACCCCTCCACTTT
V: TRBV30
D: TRBD1
size: NA
J: TRBJ1-6

CDR3: CSAKGGTTYEQYF
DNA: TGCAGCGCAAAAGGGGGGACGACCTACGAGCAGTACTTC
V: TRBV29-1
D: NA
size: few
J: TRBJ2-7

CDR3: CASSQGQGKETQYF
DNA: TGTGCCAGCAGCCAAGGACAGGGCAAAGAGACCCAGTACTTC
V: TRBV4-2
D: TRBD1
size: NA
J: TRBJ2-5

CDR3: CASSLSSSYEQYF
DNA: TGTGCCAGCAGCTTGTCAAGCTCCTACGAGCAGTACTTC
V: TRBV5-4
D: NA
size: NA
J: TRBJ2-7

CDR3: CASSRSGLAESTDTQYF
DNA: TGCGCCAGCAGCAGATCGGGACTAGCGGAGAGCACAGATACGCAGTATTTT
V: TRBV10-2
D: TRBD2
size: NA
J: TRBJ2-3

CDR3: CASKAGAIDTQYF
DNA: TGTGCCAGTAAAGCAGGGGCCATAGATACGCAGTATTTT
V: TRBV19
D: NA
size: NA
J: TRBJ2-3

CDR3: CASSLKSEGYTF
DNA: TGTGCCAGCAGCCTCAAGTCAGAAGGCTACACCTTC
V: TRBV7-9
D: NA
size: NA
J: TRBJ1-2

CDR3: CASSPGAYNEQFF
DNA: TGCGCCAGCAGCCCGGGGGCCTACAATGAGCAGTTCTTC
V: TRBV5-1
D: NA
size: NA
J: TRBJ2-1

CDR3: CAISSNQGSLEAFF
DNA: TGTGCCATCAGCAGTAATCAGGGGTCCTTAGAAGCTTTCTTT
V: TRBV10-3
D: NA
size: once
J: TRBJ1-1

CDR3: CASRSVGGGETQYF
DNA: TGTGCCAGCCGCTCGGTTGGGGGCGGAGAGACCCAGTACTTC
V: TRBV19
D: NA
size: NA
J: TRBJ2-5

CDR3: CASSKKRLGRDTVQETQYF
DNA: TGTGCCAGCAGTAAAAAAAGGCTGGGCCGGGACACCGTACAAGAGACCCAGTACTTC
V: TRBV21-1
D: NA
size: NA
J: TRBJ2-5

CDR3: CASSLGGLAVDGDTQYF
DNA: TGTGCCAGCAGCTTAGGCGGTCTAGCGGTAGACGGAGATACGCAGTATTTT
V: TRBV7-9
D: TRBD2
size: NA
J: TRBJ2-3

CDR3: CASSYSWGSPFNEQFF
DNA: TGTGCCAGCAGTTACTCTTGGGGGTCCCCCTTCAATGAGCAGTTCTTC
V: TRBV6-5
D: NA
size: NA
J: TRBJ2-1

CDR3: CAWSREAYNEQFF
DNA: TGTGCCTGGAGCCGGGAGGCCTACAATGAGCAGTTCTTC
V: TRBV30
D: TRBD2
size: NA
J: TRBJ2-1

CDR3: CASSGTSGAYNEQFF
DNA: TGTGCCAGTAGTGGAACTAGCGGGGCATACAATGAGCAGTTCTTC
V: TRBV19
D: TRBD2
size: medium-sized
J: TRBJ2-1

CDR3: CASSPTEDYTYNEQFF
DNA: TGTGCCAGCAGCCCCACGGAGGACTATACCTACAATGAGCAGTTCTTC
V: TRBV7-2
D: NA
size: few
J: TRBJ2-1

CDR3: CASSAGGALNTEAFF
DNA: TGTGCCAGCAGCGCAGGGGGTGCTCTCAACACTGAAGCTTTCTTT
V: TRBV9
D: TRBD1
size: NA
J: TRBJ1-1

CDR3: CASSPGLAGETDTQYF
DNA: TGTGCCAGCAGCCCCGGACTAGCGGGAGAAACAGATACGCAGTATTTT
V: TRBV4-2
D: TRBD2
size: NA
J: TRBJ2-3